This T cell receptor (beta chain) appears in the sequencing data of a study of cytomegalovirus exposure and HLA in healthy donors. At the level of the study: The Caucasian-associated ancestry cluster contained more than 75% of the approximately 400 genotyped donors. Study results and caveats: Owing to their indistinguishability, certain V segments, notably TRBV6-2 and TRBV6-3, were excluded. The CMV antigen specificity of a few CMV-associated chains was confirmed through in vitro analysis.

The CDR3 has 16 amino acids. The germline gives CDR1 MRHNA, CDR2 SNTAGT. The V gene end was trimmed by 5 bases and the J gene end by 1 base; junction bases not matched to a gene: 7. Researchers ran the PCR with 60 Vbeta and 13 Jbeta primers. Clones were sequenced by immunoSEQ multiplex PCR, and TCRdb holds only the in-frame ones, with some missing. The data show about 160,000 clones, approximately 77% seen once. Only one count was recorded for this clone. What it binds is not known. V and J are TRBV6-4 and TRBJ2-2; 7 positions agree with TRBD2. The clonotype was recovered from a man in his fifties in good health and CMV-seropositive. The sequenced sample was PBMCs. The CDR3 loop is CASSRQAGLNTGELFF. The DNA of the CDR3 is TGTGCCAGCAGTCGACAAGCGGGGCTGAACACCGGGGAGCTGTTTTTT.